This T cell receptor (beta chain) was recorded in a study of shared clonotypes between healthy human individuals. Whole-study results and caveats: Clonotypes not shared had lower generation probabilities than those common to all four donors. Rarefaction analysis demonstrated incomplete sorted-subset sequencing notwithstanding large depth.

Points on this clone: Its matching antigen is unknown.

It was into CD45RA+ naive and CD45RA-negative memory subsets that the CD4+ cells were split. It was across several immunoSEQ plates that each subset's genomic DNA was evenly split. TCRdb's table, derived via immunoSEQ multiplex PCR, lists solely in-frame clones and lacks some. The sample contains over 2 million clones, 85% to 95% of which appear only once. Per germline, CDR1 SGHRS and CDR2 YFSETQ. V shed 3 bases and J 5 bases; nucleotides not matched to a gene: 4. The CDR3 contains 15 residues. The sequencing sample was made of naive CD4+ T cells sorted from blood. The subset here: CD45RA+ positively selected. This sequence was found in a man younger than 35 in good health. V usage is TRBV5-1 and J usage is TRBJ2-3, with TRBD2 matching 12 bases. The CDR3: CASSWTSGTGDTQYF. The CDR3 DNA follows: TGCGCCAGCAGCTGGACTAGCGGGACTGGAGATACGCAGTATTTT. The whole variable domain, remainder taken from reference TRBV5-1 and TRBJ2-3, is KAGVTQTPRYLIKTRGQQVTLSCSPISGHRSVSWYQQTPGQGLQFLFEYFSETQRNKGNFPGRFSGRQFSNSRSEMNVSTLELGDSALYLCASSWTSGTGDTQYFGPGTRLTVL.